One sample yielded the 22 T cell receptor beta chains listed below, sequenced in a study of Ad26.COV2.S vaccination and SARS-CoV-2 variants. Generated by immunoSEQ multiplex PCR, the TCRdb table keeps only in-frame clones and is missing some. The table lists hundreds of thousands of clones, 89% of them singletons, with around 1.4% in the top ten. Documented treatment: about 20 received Ad26.COV2.S at low or high dose, single or two shots; several received placebo; per-sample allocation not given. Day 63 after the first vaccine or placebo injection was the time point for sampling. Source: peripheral blood, taken in a trial of Ad26.COV2.S vaccine versus placebo. These receptors all stem from a person between 18 and 65 years old who received the Ad26.COV2.S COVID-19 vaccine or a placebo.

This clone appeared a single time. J is TRBJ2-3 and V is TRBV15; D is ambiguous. Germline-derived CDR1 and CDR2 are LNHNV and YYDKDF (reference sequence). There are 14 residues in the CDR3. V lost 0 bases, J lost 4 bases, and 8 bases lay in between. CDR3 sequence reads: CATSRDMVPDTQYF. Here the CDR3 DNA reads TGTGCCACCAGCAGAGATATGGTGCCAGATACGCAGTATTTT.

The chain has TRBV18 and TRBJ2-7, with D perhaps TRBD2 (6 bases). Germline V gene sequence: CDR1 KGHSH, CDR2 LQKENI. V was pared by 6 bases and J by 1 base, with 19 bases between. The CDR3 has 16 residues. Here the CDR3 reads CASSLSLAEGSYEQYF. The CDR3 nucleotides read TGTGCCAGCTCTCTTTCGTTAGCGGAAGGGTCCTACGAGCAGTACTTC.

This chain connects TRBV6-5 to TRBJ2-1; a weak D match, TRBD1 (6 bases). Per the germline V gene, CDR1 is MNHEY and CDR2 is SVGAGI. This CDR3 is built from 12 residues. V lost 5 bases, J lost 8 bases, and 10 bases lay in between. DNA for the CDR3: TGTGCCAGCAGTCGAGGACAGCATGAGCAGTTCTTC. Translated, it gives CASSRGQHEQFF.

The chain recombines TRBV19 with TRBJ2-3; TRBD2 matches 9 bases. The germline V gene has CDR1 LNHDA and CDR2 SQIVND (reference sequence). The V gene end was trimmed by 5 bases and the J gene end by 4 bases; junction bases not matched to a gene: 10. This CDR3 is built from 16 residues. This CDR3 reads CASSPFRLAGPDTQYF. The CDR3 bases are TGTGCCAGTAGTCCGTTCAGGCTAGCGGGGCCAGATACGCAGTATTTT.

V usage is TRBV19 and J usage is TRBJ1-1, with 7 nucleotides matching TRBD1. The CDR3 contains 16 residues. After removal of 2 bases from V and 5 bases from J, the junction contained 11 bases not matched to a gene. Germline V CDR1 and CDR2: LNHDA, SQIVND (reference sequence). The CDR3 loop is CASSIIMARGMTEAFF. CDR3 nucleotides: TGTGCCAGTAGTATAATCATGGCCAGGGGGATGACTGAAGCTTTCTTT.

This rearrangement joins TRBV13 to TRBJ1-1; D unclear. Trimming left V 5 bases short and J 6 bases short, with 7 bases between. The germline gives CDR1 PRHDT, CDR2 FYEKMQ (reference sequence). The CDR3 sequence is 11 residues long. The DNA of the CDR3 is TGTGCCAGCAGCCTAGTAGCTGAAGCTTTCTTT. Amino acid sequence: CASSLVAEAFF.

This rearrangement joins TRBV2 to TRBJ2-5; either TRBD1 or TRBD2 may supply D (6 bases each). Between the trimmed V and J ends, which lost 6 bases and 4 bases, there was a span of 21 bases. The CDR3 has 16 amino acids. Germline CDR1 and CDR2: SNHLY and FYNNEI. CDR3 sequence: CASSPPGTLGGETQYF. Written as DNA, the CDR3 is TGTGCCAGCAGCCCTCCCGGGACACTGGGAGGAGAGACCCAGTACTTC.

The V call is TRBV24-1, the J call TRBJ1-5; 7 bases line up with TRBD1. Per the germline V gene, CDR1 is KGHDR and CDR2 is SFDVKD. The CDR3 contains 13 residues. J gave up 5 bases and V 4 bases, and 1 base lay outside the gene matches. The CDR3 loop reads CATSETGYQPQHF. The CDR3 DNA is TGTGCCACCAGTGAGACAGGGTATCAGCCCCAGCATTTT.

The rearrangement uses TRBV9 and TRBJ1-5; possible D gene TRBD1, 5 bases. The CDR3 spans 14 residues. Germline V gene sequence: CDR1 SGDLS, CDR2 YYNGEE. Deletions cut 5 bases from V and 0 bases from J, with 9 bases between. CDR3 nucleotide sequence: TGTGCCAGCAGTTTCGACAGTAGCAATCAGCCCCAGCATTTT. It translates to CASSFDSSNQPQHF.

The gene calls are TRBV18 and TRBJ1-2; 9 bases map to TRBD1. The V gene's germline CDR1 is KGHSH and CDR2 LQKENI. This CDR3 comprises 17 residues. J was trimmed by 4 bases and V by 3 bases; bases with no gene match: 12. CDR3 coding DNA: TGTGCCAGCTCACCCATATCCGGGACAGGGTTCGGCTATGGCTACACCTTC. Protein product: CASSPISGTGFGYGYTF.

This rearrangement joins TRBV5-1 to TRBJ1-1; D call uncertain. CDR1 and CDR2 (germline): SGHRS, YFSETQ. This CDR3 is built from 13 residues. Trimming pared 4 bases from V and 1 base from J, leaving 8 bases between. CDR3 loop: CASSPGSNTEAFF. CDR3 DNA: TGCGCCAGCAGCCCCGGGTCGAACACTGAAGCTTTCTTT. The full variable domain, in which reference TRBV5-1 and TRBJ1-1 provide the parts outside the CDR3, is KAGVTQTPRYLIKTRGQQVTLSCSPISGHRSVSWYQQTPGQGLQFLFEYFSETQRNKGNFPGRFSGRQFSNSRSEMNVSTLELGDSALYLCASSPGSNTEAFFGQGTRLTVV.

This sequence joins TRBV11-3 and TRBJ2-2; 12 bases match TRBD2. Germline-derived CDR1 and CDR2 are SGHNT and YENEEA. V shed 4 bases, J shed 4 bases, and the junction held 7 bases outside the gene matches. CDR3 length equals 17 residues. The DNA of the CDR3 is TGTGCCAGCAGCTCCCGCCTAGCGGGGGGGCGCACCGGGGAGCTGTTTTTT. Its translation is CASSSRLAGGRTGELFF.

The genes are TRBV30 and TRBJ2-3; a weak D match, TRBD2 (6 bases). V shed 3 bases and J shed 5 bases, with 9 bases lying between them. This CDR3 is built from 12 residues. Germline CDR1 is GTSNPN and CDR2 is SVGIG (reference sequence). The CDR3 coding sequence is TGTGCCTGGAGCGGGGGAGGAGATACGCAGTATTTT. Translated: CAWSGGGDTQYF.

This clone occurred once. V gene TRBV7-9 combines with J gene TRBJ1-2; D call uncertain. The CDR3 totals 12 residues. Trimming took 5 bases from V and 7 from J, leaving 11 bases between them. Germline assignment: CDR1 SEHNR and CDR2 FQNEAQ (reference sequence). The CDR3 nucleotides are TGTGCCAGCAGCCGCCCCCCGTTTGGCTACACCTTC. Its translation is CASSRPPFGYTF.

The rearrangement uses TRBV18 and TRBJ1-1, with TRBD1 matching over 10 bases. The germline gives CDR1 KGHSH, CDR2 LQKENI. V gave up 3 bases and J gave up 10 bases; unmatched junction bases: 8. The CDR3 has 14 amino acids. The CDR3 DNA reads as TGTGCCAGCTCACCGGGACAGGGGTTTCCCCTAGCTTTCTTT. Protein sequence: CASSPGQGFPLAFF.

The chain employs TRBV27 and TRBJ2-5; D call uncertain. Germline V gene sequence: CDR1 MNHEY, CDR2 SMNVEV (reference sequence). The CDR3 contains 14 residues. The V end was cut by 3 bases, the J end by 5 bases, with 13 bases between. The CDR3 region is CASSFNRFGETQYF. The CDR3 region has the DNA TGTGCCAGCAGTTTCAATAGGTTCGGGGAGACCCAGTACTTC.

The V and J genes are TRBV7-2 and TRBJ1-2; D is undetermined. The CDR3 extends over 15 amino acids. The germline gives CDR1 SGHTA, CDR2 FQGNSA. V gave up 4 bases and J gave up 4 bases, with 16 bases separating them. In DNA form, the CDR3 reads TGTGCCAGCAGCTCGACTCCGGGGTTGTCCTATGGCTACACCTTC. The encoded protein is CASSSTPGLSYGYTF.

V gene TRBV6-2 or TRBV6-3 combines with J gene TRBJ1-5; perhaps TRBD1 as D (5 bases). Trimming shortened V by 2 bases and J by 5 bases, and 10 bases separated the two germline ends. The CDR3 spans 14 residues. Germline-derived CDR1 and CDR2 are MNHEY and SVGEGT. CDR3 bases: TGTGCCAGCAGTTACATCGACAGCGATCAGCCCCAGCATTTT. Translating gives CASSYIDSDQPQHF.

The chain joins TRBV30 to TRBJ1-3; possible D gene TRBD1, 6 bases. Deletions cut 0 bases from V and 4 bases from J, with 16 bases between. Germline CDR1 reads GTSNPN; CDR2 reads SVGIG (reference sequence). The CDR3 runs to 16 residues. CDR3 DNA: TGTGCCTGGAGTGTGGATGAAGGGGGAATCGGAAACACCATATATTTT. The encoded protein is CAWSVDEGGIGNTIYF. Looking up the rest from reference TRBV30 and TRBJ1-3 gives the full variable domain: SQTIHQWPATLVQPVGSPLSLECTVEGTSNPNLYWYRQAAGRGLQLLFYSVGIGQISSEVPQNLSASRPQDRQFILSSKKLLLSDSGFYLCAWSVDEGGIGNTIYFGEGSWLTVV.

This chain uses TRBV4-2 with TRBJ1-2; no definite D call. The CDR3 has 13 amino acids. Trimming left V 1 base short and J 3 bases short, with 6 bases between. Germline lookup yields CDR1 LGHNA and CDR2 YNFKEQ. CDR3 sequence reads: CASSQAGDYGYTF. CDR3 coding DNA: TGTGCCAGCAGCCAAGCTGGGGACTATGGCTACACCTTC.

This rearrangement joins TRBV7-7 to TRBJ2-7; 10 positions match TRBD1. CDR1 is SSHAT and CDR2 is FNYEAQ in the germline V gene (reference sequence). Germline trimming cut 3 bases from V and 1 base from J; bases unmatched to any gene: 3. This CDR3 comprises 15 residues. The DNA for the CDR3 is TGTGCCAGCAGCTTCGGGACAGGGGTTTCCTACGAGCAGTACTTC. Its protein product is CASSFGTGVSYEQYF.

The chain links TRBV4-3 to TRBJ2-7; 8 bases match TRBD2. CDR3 length: 13 amino acids. Germline CDR1 and CDR2: LGHNA and YSLEER. Trimming at V came to 5 bases and at J to 3 bases, leaving 3 bases not matched to a gene. The CDR3 sequence: CASSAGGNYEQYF. CDR3 coding DNA: TGCGCCAGCAGCGCGGGGGGCAACTACGAGCAGTACTTC.